A single T cell receptor (beta chain) is shown here with its context. The sample belongs to a study of blood T cell repertoires in COVID-19. Turning to the study itself: Samples of COVID-19 (acute and convalescent) were obtained from the United States, Italy and Spain.

The CDR3 consists of 15 residues. The germline gives CDR1 SGHAT, CDR2 FQNNGV. With V trimmed by 1 base and J by 8 bases, 6 bases remained unmatched. The repertoire was sequenced with immunoSEQ multiplex PCR; TCRdb's copy has only in-frame clones and lacks some. In the table there are approximately 170,000 clones, about 88% of which are singletons. Participant age was roughly 18 to 95 years, and participants resided in fewer than 30 US areas. Sequences were obtained from PBMCs or T cells enriched from blood (not recorded which). This TCR came from a young woman who had recovered from COVID-19. The chain uses TRBV11-2 and TRBJ2-1, with 9 bases aligning to TRBD2. The CDR3, as DNA: TGTGCCAGCAGCTTAGGCGGGAGGGCCTCTGATGAGCAGTTCTTC. Translation: CASSLGGRASDEQFF.